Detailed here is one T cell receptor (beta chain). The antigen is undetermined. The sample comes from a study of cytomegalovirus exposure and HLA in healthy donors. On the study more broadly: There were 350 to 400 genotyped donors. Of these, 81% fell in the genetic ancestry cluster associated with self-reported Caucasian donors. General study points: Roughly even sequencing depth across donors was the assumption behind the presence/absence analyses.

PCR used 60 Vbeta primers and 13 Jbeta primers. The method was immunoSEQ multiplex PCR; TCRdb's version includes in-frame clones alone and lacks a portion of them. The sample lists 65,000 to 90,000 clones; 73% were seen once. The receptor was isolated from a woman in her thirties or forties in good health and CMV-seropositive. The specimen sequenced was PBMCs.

DNA of the CDR3: TGTGCCAGCAGTCGCGCGGGACAGACCCAGTACTTC. This sequence encodes CASSRAGQTQYF. V and J are TRBV6-5 and TRBJ2-5; maybe TRBD2 (6 bases). V was pared by 5 bases and J by 6 bases, with 10 bases between. The CDR3 extends over 12 amino acids. The germline gives CDR1 MNHEY, CDR2 SVGAGI.